This T cell receptor beta chain is from a study of immune cell composition in non-small cell lung cancer. The CDR3 length is 17 residues. The V gene's germline CDR1 is SGHNT and CDR2 YYREEE (reference sequence). Trimming cost V 0 bases and J 8 bases, with 21 bases left between them. The method was immunoSEQ multiplex PCR; TCRdb's version includes in-frame clones alone and lacks a portion of them. The sample shows 2,000 to 2,500 clones, approximately 70% of them seen only once. Sequenced: lung tumor tissue. The TCR originated in a human donor with non-small cell lung cancer. The chain carries TRBV5-4 and TRBJ2-1, with a weak D call TRBD1 (5 bases). The CDR3 protein is CASSLAGGTGSRDEQFF. The CDR3 DNA is TGTGCCAGCAGCTTGGCCGGTGGTACAGGCTCTCGCGATGAGCAGTTCTTC. The full variable domain, its missing parts supplied by reference TRBV5-4 and TRBJ2-1, is ETGVTQSPTHLIKTRGQQVTLRCSSQSGHNTVSWYQQALGQGPQFIFQYYREEENGRGNFPPRFSGLQFPNYSSELNVNALELDDSALYLCASSLAGGTGSRDEQFFGPGTRLTVL.